A single sample is the source of the 19 T cell receptor beta chains below, sequenced in a study of early T cells in non-severe SARS-CoV-2 infection (dated by TCRdb to the early 2020s). The library was prepared using 5' RACE. The sequencing machine was a NextSeq 500. TCRdb itself trimmed the public reads at Q25 with fastp, ran MiXCR and retained productive beta chains. Rows are unified per CDR3 protein, each entry keeping the most common DNA and genes. Recorded for this sample are 30,000 to 45,000 distinct CDR3 sequences; 4.1% of them occurred a single time. The ten largest clones take up 5.5% to 6.5% of the sample. Sequencing was done on a sample of whole blood. These receptors came from an adult who was a healthcare worker with PCR-confirmed SARS-CoV-2 infection or an uninfected control (not recorded which).

This clonotype was picked up many times. The chain has TRBV7-2 and TRBJ1-2; D call uncertain. V was trimmed by 6 bases and J by 4 bases, leaving 18 bases between them. Per germline, CDR1 SGHTA and CDR2 FQGNSA. This CDR3 contains 15 residues. This CDR3 is CASRYSGVVSYGYTF. The CDR3 DNA sequence: TGTGCCAGCAGATACTCTGGGGTGGTGAGCTATGGCTACACCTTC.

This clonotype has ten or more counts. V is TRBV12-3 or TRBV12-4 and J is TRBJ1-6; D gene unclear. CDR3 length equals 14 residues. V lost 3 bases to trimming and J lost 8 bases, with 11 bases between them. CDR3 sequence reads: CASSFRLEDSPLHF. The CDR3, as DNA: TGTGCCAGCAGTTTTCGACTAGAGGATTCACCCCTCCACTTT.

The rearrangement joins TRBV7-3 to TRBJ2-3; 10 bases are a match to TRBD1. The CDR3 runs to 17 residues. Per germline, CDR1 SGHTA and CDR2 FQGTGA. V was pared by 5 bases and J by 0 bases, with 8 bases of the junction left unmatched. The CDR3: CASSRTGGASSTDTQYF. The CDR3 bases are TGTGCCAGCAGCAGGACAGGGGGTGCTTCTAGCACAGATACGCAGTATTTT.

This clonotype was recorded at least ten times. This rearrangement joins TRBV6-5 to TRBJ2-3; 12 positions match TRBD2. The CDR3 length is 17 residues. V shed 1 base, J shed 0 bases, and the junction held 2 bases outside the gene matches. Germline lookup yields CDR1 MNHEY and CDR2 SVGAGI. CDR3 sequence (DNA): TGTGCCAGCAGTTACTTTGGACTAGCGGGGAGCACAGATACGCAGTATTTT. This sequence encodes CASSYFGLAGSTDTQYF.

This clonotype came up many times. This chain connects TRBV28 to TRBJ2-3, with 7 bases aligning to TRBD1. The CDR3 runs 14 residues. The junction had 4 bases not matched to a gene; V was cut back by 1 base and J by 6 bases. CDR1 and CDR2 (germline): MDHEN, SYDVKM. For the CDR3, the DNA is TGTGCCAGCAGTTTATCGCAGGGGGTTGATACGCAGTATTTT. Protein sequence: CASSLSQGVDTQYF.

This clonotype was recorded many times. J is TRBJ1-3 and V is TRBV7-8; unclear D gene. The CDR3 sequence is 11 residues long. Deletions cut 5 bases from V and 6 bases from J, with 5 bases between. CDR1 SGHVS and CDR2 FQNEAQ come from the germline V gene. Here the CDR3 reads CASSPPNTIYF. Written as DNA, the CDR3 is TGTGCCAGCAGCCCCCCAAACACCATATATTTT.

There are many counts of this clonotype. This sequence joins TRBV5-1 and TRBJ2-7; a possible D gene is TRBD1 (6 bases). The CDR3 has 13 amino acids. Germline V gives CDR1 SGHRS, CDR2 YFSETQ. Trimming left V 1 base short and J 6 bases short, with 11 bases between. The CDR3 region has the DNA TGCGCCAGCAGCTTGTTAGGGGGTGGCGAGCAGTACTTC. Its translation: CASSLLGGGEQYF.

This clonotype was detected ten times or more. V usage is TRBV7-2 and J usage is TRBJ2-1, with D perhaps matching TRBD1 or TRBD2 (5 bases each). Germline V gene sequence: CDR1 SGHTA, CDR2 FQGNSA. V gave up 1 base and J gave up 8 bases, with 6 bases separating them. The CDR3 is 12 amino acids. CDR3 amino acids: CASSLVGDEQFF. DNA of the CDR3: TGTGCCAGCAGCTTAGTGGGGGATGAGCAGTTCTTC.

This clonotype was seen repeatedly, ten times or more. V and J are TRBV20-1 and TRBJ2-7; 9 bases match TRBD2. Germline CDR1 reads DFQATT; CDR2 reads SNEGSKA (reference sequence). J lost 4 bases, V lost 6 bases, and 10 bases had no gene match. The CDR3 extends over 14 amino acids. The CDR3 region has the DNA TGCAGTGCCATTCCCATTAGCGGGGGTTACGAGCAGTACTTC. Its translation is CSAIPISGGYEQYF.

The sample holds many counts of this clonotype. The rearrangement links TRBV19 to TRBJ2-1, with D perhaps matching TRBD1 (5 bases). V lost 5 bases, J lost 7 bases, and 15 bases lay in between. This CDR3 comprises 14 residues. Germline V gene data show CDR1 as LNHDA and CDR2 as SQIVND (reference sequence). DNA for the CDR3: TGTGCCAGTAGTCCCTCGCCAGCAGGGAATGAGCAGTTCTTC. Encoded protein: CASSPSPAGNEQFF.

In its sample, this clonotype was seen many times. V and J are TRBV5-8 and TRBJ2-5; 7 nucleotides match TRBD2. V was pared by 2 bases and J by 1 base, with 11 bases of the junction left unmatched. This CDR3 region has 17 residues. Germline V gives CDR1 SGHTS, CDR2 YDEGEE. The CDR3 protein is CASSFILVGGVQETQYF. The CDR3 DNA follows: TGTGCCAGCAGCTTCATACTAGTTGGGGGGGTCCAAGAGACCCAGTACTTC.

The sample holds many counts of this clonotype. The CDR3 coding sequence is TGTGCCAGCAGCTCGGGACAGATAAATCAGCCCCAGCATTTT. Protein product: CASSSGQINQPQHF. This chain uses TRBV7-9 with TRBJ1-5; 7 positions match TRBD1. V lost 4 bases to trimming and J lost 4 bases; unmatched junction nucleotides: 4. In germline, CDR1 is SEHNR, CDR2 FQNEAQ (reference sequence). The CDR3 runs 14 residues.

This clonotype occurred many times. The CDR3 nucleotides read TGCAGTGCTACCACGACTAGCGGACGCACAGATACGCAGTATTTT. This codes for CSATTTSGRTDTQYF. The gene calls are TRBV20-1 and TRBJ2-3; 9 bases line up with TRBD2. The CDR3 totals 15 residues. Germline V gene lookup returns CDR1 DFQATT and CDR2 SNEGSKA (reference sequence). The J segment lost 1 base and the V segment lost 4 bases, leaving 6 bases of the junction unmatched.

The table lists this clonotype with many counts. The chain has TRBV3-1 and TRBJ1-1; D is perhaps TRBD1 (5 bases). The germline gives CDR1 LGHDT, CDR2 YNNKEL (reference sequence). The CDR3 extends over 11 amino acids. The germline V and J ends were trimmed by 6 bases and 8 bases, with 10 bases remaining between them. CDR3 in amino acids: CASSAGTEAFF. The DNA for the CDR3 is TGTGCCAGCAGTGCCGGGACGGAAGCTTTCTTT.

As DNA, the CDR3 is TGTGCCAGCAGCCCGCCCCTAATTTTAGGCTACACCTTC. Protein: CASSPPLILGYTF. J is TRBJ1-2 and V is TRBV7-9, with D uncertain. From germline, CDR1 is SEHNR and CDR2 FQNEAQ (reference sequence). V shed 5 bases and J shed 8 bases, with 15 bases lying between them. The CDR3 is 13 residues long.

The sample holds many counts of this clonotype. The J gene is TRBJ2-7, the V gene TRBV29-1; 10 bases match TRBD1. This CDR3 comprises 14 residues. Germline V gives CDR1 SQVTM, CDR2 ANQGSEA. V trimming: 7 bases; J trimming: 1 base; junction bases outside the gene matches: 7. The CDR3 is CSAARDRGSYEQYF. The CDR3 coding sequence is TGCAGCGCCGCACGGGACAGGGGATCCTACGAGCAGTACTTC.

This clonotype came up many times. The chain links TRBV7-3 to TRBJ2-2; D is perhaps TRBD2 (7 bases). The V end was cut by 5 bases, the J end by 6 bases, with 25 bases between. This CDR3 has 18 amino acids. Germline V gene sequence: CDR1 SGHTA, CDR2 FQGTGA. CDR3 DNA: TGTGCCAGCAGCCCGGACAGAGGGGCGGGAGTGGGCTCCGGGGAGCTGTTTTTT. It encodes CASSPDRGAGVGSGELFF.

This clonotype was observed many times. The chain has TRBV3-1 and TRBJ2-3, with a weak D call TRBD1 (5 bases). Looked up from germline, CDR1 is LGHDT and CDR2 is YNNKEL (reference sequence). The V end was cut by 1 base, the J end by 3 bases, with 11 bases between. The CDR3 has 15 residues. CDR3 loop: CASSQVEAGTDTQYF. Here the CDR3 DNA reads TGTGCCAGCAGCCAAGTCGAGGCAGGGACAGATACGCAGTATTTT.

This clonotype occurred many times. The gene calls are TRBV29-1 and TRBJ2-7; 10 bases fit TRBD1. The germline V gene has CDR1 SQVTM and CDR2 ANQGSEA. CDR3 size: 14 residues. V dropped 6 bases and J dropped 5; count of bases not matched to a gene: 10. Here the CDR3 DNA reads TGCAGCGTCACCCAGACAGGGGGCATGGACGAGCAGTACTTC. Translation: CSVTQTGGMDEQYF.